These T cell receptor beta chains were read from a single sample in a study of cytomegalovirus exposure and HLA in healthy donors. Data came from immunoSEQ multiplex PCR; TCRdb stores just in-frame clones and leaves some out. Listed are 60,000 to 70,000 clones; about 15% falls within the top ten. Input material: PBMCs. The receptors shown here come from a boy younger than 18 in good health and CMV-seronegative. Both conserved end residues are part of each CDR3. D genes are given only for firm matches.

length: 14
V: TRBV15
J: TRBJ2-1
D: TRBD2
CDR3: CATRSAGAYNEQFF
DNA: TGTGCCACCAGGTCTGCGGGAGCATACAATGAGCAGTTCTTC

length: 12
V: TRBV25-1
J: TRBJ2-7
D: TRBD1
CDR3: CASNRQGYEQYF
DNA: TGTGCCAGCAATCGACAGGGATATGAGCAGTACTTC

length: 13
V: TRBV11-2
J: TRBJ2-7
D: .
CDR3: CASSLGGTYEQYF
DNA: TGTGCCAGCAGCTTAGGAGGGACCTACGAGCAGTACTTC

length: 14
V: TRBV7-9
J: TRBJ1-4
D: .
CDR3: CASSSRQVNEKLFF
DNA: TGTGCCAGCAGCTCTCGACAGGTTAATGAAAAACTGTTTTTT

length: 16
V: TRBV4-1
J: TRBJ2-7
D: .
CDR3: CASSQDRTGVLREQYF
DNA: TGCGCCAGCAGCCAAGATCGAACGGGAGTACTTCGCGAGCAGTACTTC

length: 15
V: TRBV12-5
J: TRBJ1-1
D: .
CDR3: CASGAARGMNTEAFF
DNA: TGTGCTAGTGGTGCCGCCCGGGGAATGAACACTGAAGCTTTCTTT

length: 14
V: TRBV5-1
J: TRBJ1-4
D: .
CDR3: CASSESGVSEKLFF
DNA: TGCGCCAGCAGTGAATCAGGGGTATCCGAAAAACTGTTTTTT

length: 13
V: TRBV6-5
J: TRBJ1-2
D: .
CDR3: CASSDPGVGGYTF
DNA: TGTGCCAGCAGCGACCCAGGGGTGGGCGGCTACACCTTC

length: 12
V: TRBV2
J: TRBJ2-7
D: TRBD2
CDR3: CAGSLPSGVKYF
DNA: TGTGCCGGCAGTCTCCCTAGCGGGGTGAAGTACTTC

length: 14
V: TRBV2
J: TRBJ1-1
D: .
CDR3: CASSRDSPNTEAFF
DNA: TGTGCCAGCAGCCGGGACTCCCCAAACACTGAAGCTTTCTTT

length: 15
V: TRBV15
J: TRBJ2-3
D: TRBD1
CDR3: CATSSRQGVADTQYF
DNA: TGTGCCACCAGCAGCCGACAGGGGGTCGCAGATACGCAGTATTTT

length: 13
V: TRBV10-3
J: TRBJ2-7
D: .
CDR3: CAIEGDRTYEQYF
DNA: TGTGCCATCGAGGGTGACAGGACTTACGAGCAGTACTTC

length: 15
V: TRBV30
J: TRBJ1-2
D: .
CDR3: CAWSPVGTKPYGYTF
DNA: TGTGCCTGGAGTCCCGTCGGGACAAAACCTTATGGCTACACCTTC

length: 16
V: TRBV9
J: TRBJ2-3
D: TRBD2
CDR3: CASSVGGGTFTDTQYF
DNA: TGTGCCAGCAGCGTAGGGGGGGGGACTTTCACAGATACGCAGTATTTT

length: 16
V: TRBV15
J: TRBJ2-5
D: TRBD2
CDR3: CATSIIGASGRETQYF
DNA: TGTGCCACCAGCATAATCGGGGCTAGCGGGAGGGAGACCCAGTACTTC

length: 13
V: TRBV27
J: TRBJ1-3
D: .
CDR3: CASSDREGNTIYF
DNA: TGTGCCAGCAGCGACAGAGAAGGAAACACCATATATTTT

length: 14
V: TRBV5-1
J: TRBJ2-3
D: .
CDR3: CASSLAGVTDTQYF
DNA: TGCGCCAGCAGCTTGGCAGGGGTGACAGATACGCAGTATTTT

length: 12
V: TRBV30
J: TRBJ1-2
D: TRBD1
CDR3: CAWSTGGYGYTF
DNA: TGTGCCTGGAGTACAGGGGGCTACGGCTACACCTTC